The next 6 T cell receptor beta chains were all read from a single sample in a study of STAT5B mutations in CD4+ large granular lymphocyte leukemia. Profiled with immunoSEQ multiplex PCR; TCRdb holds only in-frame clones, not every one. The sample includes about 29,000 clones, more than 60% seen only once; the top ten take approximately 6.2%. Sample: CD4+ T cells from blood buffy coats. These receptors came from a human donor in good health.

CDR3 DNA sequence: TGTGCCAGCAGCTTAGCGACAGCGTCGCGGAGCTACACCTTC. As protein: CASSLATASRSYTF. The rearrangement uses TRBV7-2 and TRBJ1-2; TRBD1 might be the D (5 bases). This CDR3 is built from 14 residues. From germline, CDR1 is SGHTA and CDR2 FQGNSA. Trimming shortened V by 0 bases and J by 9 bases, and 14 bases separated the two germline ends.

This chain connects TRBV5-1 to TRBJ1-2; D may be TRBD1 (5 bases). This CDR3 is built from 17 residues. CDR1 SGHRS and CDR2 YFSETQ come from the germline V gene. The V gene lost 4 bases and the J gene lost 0 bases, with 19 bases spanning the gap. This CDR3 reads CASSTAGGYRANYGYTF. CDR3 in DNA: TGCGCCAGCAGCACCGCCGGGGGATATAGAGCTAACTATGGCTACACCTTC. The whole variable domain, remainder taken from reference TRBV5-1 and TRBJ1-2, is KAGVTQTPRYLIKTRGQQVTLSCSPISGHRSVSWYQQTPGQGLQFLFEYFSETQRNKGNFPGRFSGRQFSNSRSEMNVSTLELGDSALYLCASSTAGGYRANYGYTFGSGTRLTVV.

This chain links TRBV29-1 with TRBJ1-1; TRBD1 matches 7 bases. Per the germline V gene, CDR1 is SQVTM and CDR2 is ANQGSEA. The trim removed 3 bases at V and 3 bases at J, leaving 10 bases unmatched. CDR3 length: 15 residues. CDR3 residues: CSVERQGIQDTEAFF. The DNA of the CDR3 is TGCAGCGTTGAGAGACAGGGTATCCAAGACACTGAAGCTTTCTTT.

The sample holds a few counts of this clone. The rearrangement uses TRBV4-1 and TRBJ1-2; 7 bases map to TRBD1. V dropped 0 bases and J dropped 3; count of bases not matched to a gene: 4. Germline V gives CDR1 MGHRA, CDR2 YSYEKL. The CDR3 covers 15 residues. CDR3 region: CASSQDQGTDYGYTF. The CDR3 coding sequence is TGCGCCAGCAGCCAAGATCAAGGGACAGACTATGGCTACACCTTC.

The chain has TRBV10-3 and TRBJ1-6; possibly TRBD1 for D (5 bases). The CDR3 consists of 15 residues. V was shortened by 4 bases and J by 7 bases, with 14 bases between the two germline ends. Germline-derived CDR1 and CDR2 are ENHRY and SYGVKD. CDR3 loop: CAISGGADGNSPLHF. CDR3 nucleotide sequence: TGTGCCATCAGTGGCGGGGCTGACGGGAATTCACCCCTCCACTTT.

The chain links TRBV5-1 to TRBJ2-7, with D perhaps assigned TRBD1 or TRBD2 (5 bases each). The V end lost 4 bases, the J end lost 3 bases, and 23 bases lay between the germline ends. Germline loops: CDR1 SGHRS, CDR2 YFSETQ. This CDR3 is built from 17 residues. CDR3 sequence: CASSQGLPGTDVYEQYF. DNA of the CDR3: TGCGCCAGCAGCCAGGGATTGCCCGGGACCGATGTCTACGAGCAGTACTTC.